Reported below is one T cell receptor (beta chain). Its antigen remains unknown. This CDR3 contains 13 residues. V dropped 4 bases and J dropped 3 bases, with 9 bases sitting between them. The data stem from a study of T cell responses to AZD1222 COVID-19 vaccine. The overall study: Doses given second, at about 4 or about 12 weeks, were pooled. General observations from the study: Clonal diversity may have been underestimated, and the donors were mostly white British, with more females than males. Vaccine-associated CD4 TCRs spanned spike, dominant at 160-218 and 743-854.

This table comes from immunoSEQ multiplex PCR, and its TCRdb copy is limited to in-frame clones, with some not included. This table holds approximately 120,000 clones, around 90% found once. This TCR derives from an adult in good health. Sequencing used peripheral blood, obtained on day 0 of AZD1222 vaccination. The genes are TRBV12-3 or TRBV12-4 and TRBJ1-1, with D perhaps TRBD1 (6 bases). The CDR3 nucleotides read TGTGCCAGCAGTTGGGGGGCCTACACTGAAGCTTTCTTT. Its protein is CASSWGAYTEAFF.